One and the same sample provided the 18 T cell receptor beta chains below, sequenced in a study of technical replicates of blood from a few donors. Clones were read by immunoSEQ multiplex PCR, and TCRdb kept only the in-frame ones, dropping some. Here the sample spans about 100,000 clones, 95% to 97% being singletons. The sample comprised T cells isolated from PBMCs. These receptors came from a human donor in good health.

This clone came up once. CDR3 sequence: CASSPRGESYEQYF. The CDR3 nucleotides read TGTGCCAGCAGCCCCCGGGGGGAGTCCTACGAGCAGTACTTC. The rearrangement links TRBV7-9 to TRBJ2-7, with 7 positions matching TRBD2. The germline V gene has CDR1 SEHNR and CDR2 FQNEAQ (reference sequence). This CDR3 region has 14 residues. Trimming at V came to 5 bases and at J to 1 base, leaving 5 bases not matched to a gene.

For the CDR3, the DNA is TGTGCCAGTAGTATCTTCGAAAAGGACTGGAGCCAAGAGACCCAGTACTTC. Translating gives CASSIFEKDWSQETQYF. The V gene is TRBV19, the J gene TRBJ2-5; possibly TRBD2 for D (5 bases). Germline-derived CDR1 and CDR2 are LNHDA and SQIVND (reference sequence). This CDR3 contains 17 residues. The V end was cut by 3 bases, the J end by 1 base, with 18 bases between.

The genes are TRBV5-1 and TRBJ2-2; tentative D call: TRBD2 (6 bases). The V and J ends lost 6 bases and 0 bases respectively, with 9 bases between them. The length of the CDR3 is 14 residues. Germline lookup yields CDR1 SGHRS and CDR2 YFSETQ. CDR3 nucleotide sequence: TGCGCCAGCAATGGGAGGTCGAACACCGGGGAGCTGTTTTTT. It translates to CASNGRSNTGELFF.

The gene calls are TRBV28 and TRBJ2-4, with 8 bases matching TRBD1. The germline CDR1 and CDR2 sequences are MDHEN and SYDVKM. Trimming took 6 bases from V and 6 from J; bases not matched to a gene: 7. The CDR3 contains 14 residues. The CDR3 region is CASSLADRANIQYF. The CDR3, as DNA: TGTGCCAGCAGCCTTGCGGACAGGGCAAACATTCAGTACTTC.

J is TRBJ1-1 and V is TRBV2; D is perhaps TRBD1 (6 bases). Germline assignment: CDR1 SNHLY and CDR2 FYNNEI. Trimming removed 6 bases from V and 0 bases from J, with 17 bases in between. There are 16 residues in the CDR3. The CDR3 sequence: CASRQGRGIMNTEAFF. The CDR3 bases are TGTGCCAGCAGACAGGGTAGAGGGATAATGAACACTGAAGCTTTCTTT. Drawing the rest from reference TRBV2 and TRBJ1-1, the complete variable domain is EPEVTQTPSHQVTQMGQEVILRCVPISNHLYFYWYRQILGQKVEFLVSFYNNEISEKSEIFDDQFSVERPDGSNFTLKIRSTKLEDSAMYFCASRQGRGIMNTEAFFGQGTRLTVV.

This chain connects TRBV2 to TRBJ2-4; a possible D gene is TRBD2 (6 bases). This CDR3 region has 15 residues. The germline V gene has CDR1 SNHLY and CDR2 FYNNEI. V lost 4 bases, J lost 3 bases, and 13 bases lay in between. CDR3 amino acids: CASSGGGIVKNIQYF. CDR3 sequence (DNA): TGTGCCAGCAGTGGCGGCGGGATCGTCAAAAACATTCAGTACTTC. Supplemented by reference TRBV2 and TRBJ2-4, the full variable domain reads EPEVTQTPSHQVTQMGQEVILRCVPISNHLYFYWYRQILGQKVEFLVSFYNNEISEKSEIFDDQFSVERPDGSNFTLKIRSTKLEDSAMYFCASSGGGIVKNIQYFGAGTRLSVL.

This chain connects TRBV20-1 to TRBJ1-2, with a weak D call TRBD1 (5 bases). Between the trimmed V and J ends, which lost 1 base and 8 bases, there was a span of 8 bases. The CDR3 sequence is 11 residues long. Germline V lookup: CDR1 DFQATT, CDR2 SNEGSKA (reference sequence). CDR3 nucleotides: TGCAGTGCTAGAGGGGGGGAAGGCTACACCTTC. It encodes CSARGGEGYTF.

This chain links TRBV19 with TRBJ2-3; D perhaps matches TRBD1 (6 bases). With 6 bases removed from V and 0 bases from J, the gap between germline ends came to 10 bases. Germline CDR1 LNHDA, CDR2 SQIVND (reference sequence). There are 14 residues in the CDR3. The CDR3 DNA is TGTGCCAGTAGGGACAGCACTAGCACAGATACGCAGTATTTT. Translated: CASRDSTSTDTQYF.

The J gene is TRBJ2-5, the V gene TRBV9; 11 bases align to TRBD2. Trimming at V came to 0 bases and at J to 5 bases, leaving 9 bases not matched to a gene. This CDR3 comprises 17 residues. The germline gives CDR1 SGDLS, CDR2 YYNGEE. CDR3 nucleotide sequence: TGTGCCAGCAGCGTAGGTGCTAGCGGGAGGACTGTGGAGACCCAGTACTTC. It is translated as CASSVGASGRTVETQYF.

The chain combines TRBV7-9 with TRBJ2-7; 10 bases map to TRBD2. The CDR3 consists of 13 residues. The trim removed 4 bases at V and 5 bases at J, leaving 2 bases unmatched. CDR1 SEHNR and CDR2 FQNEAQ come from the germline V gene (reference sequence). The DNA of the CDR3 is TGTGCCAGCAGCTCTAGCGGGAGAGACGAGCAGTACTTC. This sequence encodes CASSSSGRDEQYF.

The genes are TRBV28 and TRBJ1-2; 7 nucleotides match TRBD1. Germline V gene lookup returns CDR1 MDHEN and CDR2 SYDVKM. This CDR3 is built from 13 residues. V shed 2 bases and J 11 bases; nucleotides not matched to a gene: 8. CDR3 nucleotide sequence: TGTGCCAGCAGTTTAACCAGGGGGGAGACTTACACCTTC. Translation: CASSLTRGETYTF.

The chain joins TRBV9 to TRBJ2-7, with 8 bases aligning to TRBD1. Germline V gives CDR1 SGDLS, CDR2 YYNGEE. The V and J ends lost 4 bases and 0 bases, in that order; junction bases with no gene match: 6. CDR3 length: 15 amino acids. In nucleotides, the CDR3 is TGTGCCAGCAGCCCCCGGGACAGGCACTCCTACGAGCAGTACTTC. Protein sequence: CASSPRDRHSYEQYF.

J is TRBJ1-2 and V is TRBV30; tentatively, D is TRBD1 (5 bases). Germline V gene sequence: CDR1 GTSNPN, CDR2 SVGIG (reference sequence). This CDR3 is 14 amino acids long. The V gene lost 6 bases and the J gene lost 4 bases, with 18 bases spanning the gap. The CDR3 spells CACRDYTSSYGYTF. DNA of the CDR3: TGTGCCTGCCGGGACTATACATCTTCCTATGGCTACACCTTC.

V is TRBV6-4 and J is TRBJ1-4; 8 positions match TRBD1. The CDR3 contains 13 residues. Germline-derived CDR1 and CDR2 are MRHNA and SNTAGT. Unmatched junction bases numbered 2, after V lost 5 bases and J lost 6 bases. CDR3 sequence: CASSPDRDEKLFF. As DNA, the CDR3 is TGTGCCAGCAGTCCGGACAGGGATGAAAAACTGTTTTTT.

The gene calls are TRBV30 and TRBJ1-2, with D perhaps TRBD1 (6 bases). Trimming shortened V by 0 bases and J by 8 bases, and 19 bases separated the two germline ends. This CDR3 comprises 15 residues. CDR1 and CDR2 from the germline V gene are GTSNPN and SVGIG (reference sequence). The CDR3 nucleotides are TGTGCCTGGAGTGTAAGGGCCCGGGGGGCTGACGGCTACACCTTC. Protein: CAWSVRARGADGYTF. Together with reference TRBV30 and TRBJ1-2, the CDR3 gives the full variable domain: SQTIHQWPATLVQPVGSPLSLECTVEGTSNPNLYWYRQAAGRGLQLLFYSVGIGQISSEVPQNLSASRPQDRQFILSSKKLLLSDSGFYLCAWSVRARGADGYTFGSGTRLTVV.

The genes are TRBV2 and TRBJ1-6, with D tentatively TRBD1 (5 bases). Between the trimmed V and J ends, which lost 11 bases and 4 bases, there was a span of 12 bases. The CDR3 spans 13 residues. CDR1 is SNHLY and CDR2 is FYNNEI in the germline V gene. The CDR3 coding sequence is TGTGCCGGTAAACAGGAGTATAATTCACCCCTCCACTTT. Translated: CAGKQEYNSPLHF.

The genes are TRBV27 and TRBJ2-7; TRBD1 agrees at 7 bases. CDR1 MNHEY and CDR2 SMNVEV come from the germline V gene (reference sequence). Unmatched junction bases numbered 9, after V lost 5 bases and J lost 2 bases. The CDR3 extends over 15 amino acids. CDR3 DNA: TGTGCCAGCAGTCCCCTGACAGGGAGCCCCTACGAGCAGTACTTC. Protein: CASSPLTGSPYEQYF.

The chain carries TRBV10-2 and TRBJ2-3; D may be TRBD2 (6 bases). V was trimmed by 1 base and J by 4 bases, leaving 6 bases between them. The CDR3 runs to 13 residues. The germline V gene has CDR1 WSHSY and CDR2 SAAADI. The CDR3 loop reads CASSEWGADTQYF. CDR3 nucleotide sequence: TGCGCCAGCAGTGAGTGGGGGGCAGATACGCAGTATTTT.